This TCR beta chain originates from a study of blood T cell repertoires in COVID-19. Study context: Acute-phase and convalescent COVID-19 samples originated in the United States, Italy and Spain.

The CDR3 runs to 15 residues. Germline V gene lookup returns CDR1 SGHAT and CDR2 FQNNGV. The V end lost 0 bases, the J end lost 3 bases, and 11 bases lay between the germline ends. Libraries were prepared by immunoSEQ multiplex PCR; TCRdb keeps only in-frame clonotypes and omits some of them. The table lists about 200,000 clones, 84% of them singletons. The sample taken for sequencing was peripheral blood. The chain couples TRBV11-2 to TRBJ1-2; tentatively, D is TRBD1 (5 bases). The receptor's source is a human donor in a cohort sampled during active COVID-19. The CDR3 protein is CASSLDRGVYYGYTF. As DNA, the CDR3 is TGTGCCAGCAGCTTAGATCGGGGGGTCTACTATGGCTACACCTTC. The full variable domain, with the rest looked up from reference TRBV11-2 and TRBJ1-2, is EAGVAQSPRYKIIEKRQSVAFWCNPISGHATLYWYQQILGQGPKLLIQFQNNGVVDDSQLPKDRFSAERLKGVDSTLKIQPAKLEDSAVYLCASSLDRGVYYGYTFGSGTRLTVV.